The count of the clone carrying this TCR beta chain is one. The sample originates from a study of blood T cell repertoires in COVID-19. Study at large: COVID-19 samples collected from the United States, Italy and Spain covered acute and convalescent phases. Sample material is recorded as cDNA or gDNA derived from T cells, B-cell-depleted T cells, or PBMCs.

Authors' analysis steps: Nucleated cell counts were estimated from reference gene primer amplification. Sequenced by immunoSEQ multiplex PCR; TCRdb stores in-frame clones only, minus some. The V and J calls and the clone size are those of that table, but D and trimming were determined from the DNA. The sample has some 250,000 clones, about 79% seen once. This CDR3 has 16 residues. V was pared by 3 bases and J by 2 bases, with 5 bases of the junction left unmatched. Germline V lookup: CDR1 SGHTA, CDR2 FQGNSA. The TCR was taken from a woman at least 80 years old with acute or convalescent COVID-19. The specimen was peripheral blood. This chain joins TRBV7-2 and TRBJ2-3; 10 nucleotides match TRBD2. This CDR3 is CASSFLLAGYTDTQYF. In nucleotides, the CDR3 is TGTGCCAGCAGCTTCCTACTAGCGGGGTACACAGATACGCAGTATTTT.